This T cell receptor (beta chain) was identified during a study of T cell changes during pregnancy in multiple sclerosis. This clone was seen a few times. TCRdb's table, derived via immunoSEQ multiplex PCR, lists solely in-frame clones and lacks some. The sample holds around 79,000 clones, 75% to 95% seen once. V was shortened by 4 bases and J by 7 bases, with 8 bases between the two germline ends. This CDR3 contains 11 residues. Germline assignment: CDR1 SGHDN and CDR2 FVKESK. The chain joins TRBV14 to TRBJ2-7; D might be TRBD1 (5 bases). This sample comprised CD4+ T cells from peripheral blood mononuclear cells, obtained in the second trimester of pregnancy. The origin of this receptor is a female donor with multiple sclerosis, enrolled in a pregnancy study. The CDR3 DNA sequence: TGTGCCAGCAGCCGGGCAGGGGAGCAGTACTTC. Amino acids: CASSRAGEQYF.